This TCR beta chain is drawn from a study of blood T cell repertoires in COVID-19 (dated by TCRdb to about 2020). In the study overall: Samples from collaborators originated in the United States, Italy and Spain and spanned both the acute and convalescent phases of COVID-19. The material from the prospective study consisted of cDNA or gDNA derived from T cells, B-cell-depleted T cells, or PBMCs. Deeply sampled blood TCRbeta repertoires from subjects exposed to, actively infected with, or recovered from COVID-19 were included in the dataset. The repertoires were released in a freely available public database intended as a resource for research on the immune response to SARS-CoV-2. Samples came from the ongoing ImmuneRACE study (first 160 participants) plus 1,254 subjects from 6 global collaborators. Sample metadata almost always included a de-identified subject ID, COVID-19 status, age in years and sex. HLA class I and class II types, where available, came from metadata supplied by the sample provider rather than from assay-based typing.

The collaborating institutions used their own protocols to collect whole blood in K2EDTA tubes. For TCRbeta analysis, collaborator samples were shipped as frozen whole blood, as isolated PBMCs, or as DNA extracted from either sample type. To note about this clone: Its antigen remains unidentified. No base qualities exist here, and no much larger clone lies one base off it.

Summary of the overall study and its limitations: How much clinical and demographic metadata was included differed by source and by participant, and the metadata was provided uncurated.

Including cysteine and phenylalanine, the CDR3 has 15 amino acids. Only the CDR3 portion is preserved as DNA: 45 bases, with reading frame beginning at the first base. CDR1 is given as LNHDA and CDR2 as SQIVND, both from the germline V gene (reference sequence). At the junction V is shortened by 6 bases and J by 3 bases; bases outside the gene matches: 5. TCRbeta CDR3 regions were amplified from genomic DNA by means of the immunoSEQ Assay, a bias-controlled multiplex PCR. Per the authors' processing: The number of nucleated cells in each sample was estimated by amplification of reference gene primers within the assay. To quantify the absolute abundance of each unique TCRbeta CDR3 rearrangement, sequence reads were collapsed and filtered. For each sample, productive Simpson clonality was calculated as the square root of Simpson's diversity index across productive rearrangements. Here the immuneACCESS table is served through TCRdb, limited to in-frame sequences with V and J called. Missing clones are a known gap in these copies; in checked studies unresolved V genes cover under half, and the rest lacks a known reason. The V and J calls and clone size come from that table; D and trimming were worked out from the DNA. In all, the sample holds roughly 100,000 clones, and approximately 82% of those were seen once. The ten largest clones add up to over 9.5% of the sample.

Sequencing was carried out using peripheral blood. The sequence was obtained from a man in his 70s with acute or convalescent COVID-19. The V and J genes are TRBV19 and TRBJ1-6, with TRBD1 identical over 7 junction bases. CDR3 sequence: CASRETGIYNSPLHF. The DNA is TGTGCCAGTAGGGAGACAGGGATCTATAATTCACCCCTCCACTTT.